The present entry profiles one T cell receptor beta chain with its context. The record originates from a study of blood T cell repertoires in COVID-19. Study-wide context: T cells, B-cell-depleted T cells, or PBMCs provided the cDNA or gDNA that served as material.

Sequencing used immunoSEQ multiplex PCR; TCRdb keeps in-frame clones, though not all of them. In the table there are about 90,000 clones, over 80% of which are singletons. Germline lookup yields CDR1 MNHEY and CDR2 SVGEGT. The ends were cut back, 0 bases at V and 4 bases at J, with 15 bases in the middle. The CDR3 length is 16 residues. The sequenced material came from peripheral blood. The TCR sequence derives from a woman aged 70-85 years with active or convalescent COVID-19. The genes are TRBV6-2 or TRBV6-3 and TRBJ1-1; D gene uncertain. This CDR3 reads CASSYSTGRGVTEAFF. CDR3 DNA: TGTGCCAGCAGTTACTCAACCGGACGCGGGGTCACTGAAGCTTTCTTT.